These 6 T cell receptor beta chains were all obtained from the same sample, sequenced in a study of CD4 T cells in relation to SARS-CoV-2 and coronaviruses. Clones were sequenced by immunoSEQ multiplex PCR, and TCRdb holds only the in-frame ones, with some missing. The data hold 60,000 to 80,000 clones, with around 87% observed a single time. Before the COVID-19 pandemic, during about 2011-2019, CD4+ T cells were taken from unexposed donors. Sequencing used memory CD4+ T cells from PBMCs. The source of these receptors is a human donor in good health.

This clone has only one observation. This sequence joins TRBV2 and TRBJ2-6, with unresolved D. The CDR3 sequence is 12 residues long. The germline V and J ends were trimmed by 5 bases and 1 base, with 0 bases remaining between them. Germline V gene lookup returns CDR1 SNHLY and CDR2 FYNNEI. The CDR3 is CASSSGANVLTF. For the CDR3, the DNA is TGTGCCAGCAGTTCTGGGGCCAACGTCCTGACTTTC.

The rearrangement uses TRBV25-1 and TRBJ1-6, with TRBD1 matching over 10 bases. Trimming removed 7 bases from V and 9 bases from J; junction bases left unmatched: 3. Germline V CDR1 and CDR2: MGHDK, SYGVNS. The CDR3 totals 13 residues. The CDR3 DNA sequence: TGTGCCAGCACGACAGGGGGCGGTTCACCCCTCCACTTT. Translation gives CASTTGGGSPLHF.

The chain joins TRBV6-2 or TRBV6-3 to TRBJ1-6; D not resolved. V lost 4 bases and J 7 bases, leaving 14 bases between the germline ends. Germline-derived CDR1 and CDR2 are MNHEY and SVGEGT. The CDR3 totals 15 residues. The CDR3 sequence: CASSFWRPGNSPLHF. DNA for the CDR3: TGTGCCAGCAGTTTCTGGCGCCCGGGGAATTCACCCCTCCACTTT.

The J gene is TRBJ2-5, the V gene TRBV3-1 (or the pseudogene TRBV3-2); possible D gene TRBD2, 7 bases. Germline-derived CDR1 and CDR2 are LGHDT and YNNKEL (reference sequence). This CDR3 has 15 residues. V was shortened by 4 bases and J by 3 bases, with 15 bases between the two germline ends. The DNA for the CDR3 is TGTGCCAGCAGCCCCGGGGGGCAGTACAAAGAGACCCAGTACTTC. It yields the protein CASSPGGQYKETQYF.

This sequence joins TRBV10-1 and TRBJ2-5; 11 positions match TRBD2. The CDR3 totals 16 residues. CDR1 WNHNN and CDR2 SYGVQD come from the germline V gene (reference sequence). V shed 3 bases, J shed 2 bases, and the junction held 5 bases outside the gene matches. The CDR3 reads CASSDAGLAGQETQYF. As DNA, the CDR3 is TGCGCCAGCAGTGACGCCGGACTAGCGGGTCAAGAGACCCAGTACTTC.

This clone was detected only a few times. V usage is TRBV14 and J usage is TRBJ1-6, with D uncertain. Germline CDR1 reads SGHDN; CDR2 reads FVKESK. CDR3 length: 15 amino acids. V shed 1 base and J shed 5 bases, with 9 bases lying between them. This CDR3 is CASSQGGFDNSPLHF. The CDR3 nucleotides are TGTGCCAGCAGCCAAGGGGGTTTCGATAATTCACCCCTCCACTTT.